The 9 T cell receptor beta chains below were found in one sample sequenced in a study of shared clonotypes between healthy human individuals. Produced via immunoSEQ multiplex PCR; TCRdb's table is partial and in-frame only. This sample yields about 500,000 clones, of which roughly four fifths are seen a single time; 12% belongs to the top ten. The sample taken for sequencing was PBMCs. The receptors were gathered from a woman aged 40 to 50 in good health. Some clones in this sample may be carry-over from other donors' samples.

Note on this clone: This may be a read error, as it is one base from a much larger clone. The same CDR3 arises from other DNA sequences in this sample as well. The chain carries TRBV10-3 and TRBJ2-7, with 8 bases that match TRBD1. With 2 bases clipped from V and 3 bases from J, the junction kept 0 bases outside the gene matches. This CDR3 comprises 13 residues. CDR1 and CDR2 from the germline V gene are ENHRY and SYGVKD. CDR3 nucleotides: TGTGCCATCAGTGAGGGACAGGGCTACGAGCAGTACTTC. Protein product: CAISEGQGYEQYF.

Notes on this clone: The sample has other DNA sequences that encode this CDR3 too. The chain recombines TRBV30 with TRBJ2-2; TRBD1 matches 12 bases. V lost 3 bases and J lost 6; bases outside the gene matches: 11. The CDR3 runs to 17 residues. Germline lookup yields CDR1 GTSNPN and CDR2 SVGIG (reference sequence). The CDR3 DNA reads as TGTGCCTGGAGCGCCGGGACAGGGGGCTTCGGGGCCGGGGAGCTGTTTTTT. Translating it yields CAWSAGTGGFGAGELFF.

The chain joins TRBV19 to TRBJ1-2; the match to TRBD1 covers 7 bases. This CDR3 comprises 15 residues. V shed 9 bases and J 4 bases; nucleotides not matched to a gene: 14. CDR1 LNHDA and CDR2 SQIVND come from the germline V gene (reference sequence). The CDR3 loop is CARTSKRQGSYGYTF. The CDR3 DNA sequence: TGTGCCAGAACGAGCAAGAGACAGGGCAGCTATGGCTACACCTTC.

The chain is built from TRBV5-4 and TRBJ2-5, with 9 bases identical to TRBD1. The V and J ends lost 5 bases and 5 bases, in that order; junction bases with no gene match: 13. The CDR3 is 16 amino acids. From germline, CDR1 is SGHNT and CDR2 YYREEE (reference sequence). CDR3 bases: TGTGCCAGCAGTTCTGGAGGGGACAGGGCCTATGAGACCCAGTACTTC. Amino acids: CASSSGGDRAYETQYF.

The chain combines TRBV20-1 with TRBJ2-1, with D unresolved. V was cut by 2 bases and J by 7 bases, with 6 bases left in between. This CDR3 has 11 amino acids. In germline, CDR1 is DFQATT, CDR2 SNEGSKA (reference sequence). In nucleotides, the CDR3 is TGCAGTGCTAGACCCCAAAATGAGCAGTTCTTC. It encodes CSARPQNEQFF.

V is TRBV5-6 and J is TRBJ1-2; D gene unclear. The germline V gene encodes CDR1 SGHDT and CDR2 YYEEEE. The CDR3 consists of 15 residues. The V and J ends lost 0 bases and 7 bases respectively, with 16 bases between them. CDR3 nucleotides: TGTGCCAGCAGCTTGGAAGTAGGCTTGGCTACTGGCTACACCTTC. This encodes CASSLEVGLATGYTF.

V gene TRBV21-1 combines with J gene TRBJ2-1; the listed D gene, TRBD2, was not tested against the DNA. TRBV21-1 is annotated as a pseudogene. The CDR3 is 16 amino acids. The CDR3 is CASSKNTSGSYNEQFF. The CDR3, as DNA: TGTGCCAGCAGCAAAAATACTAGCGGGAGCTACAATGAGCAGTTCTTC.

This clone was picked up a small number of times. The V gene is TRBV28, the J gene TRBJ1-1; unclear D gene. The CDR3 is made up of 11 amino acids. Looked up from germline, CDR1 is MDHEN and CDR2 is SYDVKM. Trimming left V 3 bases short and J 7 bases short, with 6 bases between. The CDR3: CASSLRFEAFF. CDR3 bases: TGTGCCAGCAGTTTGAGATTTGAAGCTTTCTTT.

The chain joins TRBV6-6 to TRBJ2-7, with 8 bases matching TRBD1. The V gene end was trimmed by 4 bases and the J gene end by 0 bases; junction bases not matched to a gene: 5. CDR1 is MNHNY and CDR2 is SVGAGI in the germline V gene (reference sequence). The CDR3 has 15 residues. The CDR3 nucleotides are TGTGCCAGCAGTTCGGTAACAGGGGGCTCCTACGAGCAGTACTTC. Encoded protein: CASSSVTGGSYEQYF.